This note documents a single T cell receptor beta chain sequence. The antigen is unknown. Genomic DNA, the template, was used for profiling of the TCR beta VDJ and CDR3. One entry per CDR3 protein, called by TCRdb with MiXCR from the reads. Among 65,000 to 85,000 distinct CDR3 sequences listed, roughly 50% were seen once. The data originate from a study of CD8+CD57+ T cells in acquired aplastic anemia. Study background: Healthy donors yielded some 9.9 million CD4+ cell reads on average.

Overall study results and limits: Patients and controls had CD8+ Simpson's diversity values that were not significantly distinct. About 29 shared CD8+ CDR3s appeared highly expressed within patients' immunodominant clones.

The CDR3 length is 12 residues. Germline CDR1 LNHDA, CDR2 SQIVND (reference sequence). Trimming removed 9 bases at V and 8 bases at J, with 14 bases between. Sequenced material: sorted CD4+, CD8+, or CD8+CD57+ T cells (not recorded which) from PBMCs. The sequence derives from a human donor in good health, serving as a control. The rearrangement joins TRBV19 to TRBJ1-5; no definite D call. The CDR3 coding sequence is TGTGCCAGCAGTGAAGTGGCAGAGCCCCAGCATTTT. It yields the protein CASSEVAEPQHF.